This T cell receptor beta chain is from a study of blood T cells in healthy people across ages (dated by TCRdb to between 2015 and 2016). A note on the overall study: In model experiments, template switching captured roughly one uniquely barcoded TCR beta cDNA molecule for every two T cells. Using deep sequencing normalized with unique cDNA molecular identifiers, the study measured how TCR beta repertoire diversity changes with age. Donors were grouped into four age groups: young (average roughly 16 years), middle-aged (roughly 40), aged (over 55) and long-lived (around 82). Donors of different ages were randomly distributed across sequencing lanes to avoid experimental bias. The study analyzed two additional independent replicas of 1 million unique cDNA reads from the same blood draw for two donors, one aged 18 to 29 and one aged 80 or older. Results and caveats for the whole study, not just this receptor: Observed TCR beta diversity correlated strongly with the percentage of naive T cells measured by flow cytometry. Estimates of total diversity from one million sequenced T cells were regarded as lower bounds and underestimates. Conclusive comparison of naive and antigen-experienced compartments was prevented by the profiling of bulk unsorted PBMCs. Compared with the aged group, more naive CD4+ T cells, fewer expanded clones and increased TCR diversity were shown by the long-lived group, suggesting age selection. Because the CMV infection status of the donors was unknown, age-related changes in expanded clonotypes may potentially have been confounded. As age increased, observed TCR beta diversity per million T cells dropped in a roughly linear way, and a significant reduction was already evident by age 40.

Libraries were made using 5' RACE. Sequencing was carried out with an Illumina HiSeq 2500. The second PCR ran for roughly 6 to 11 cycles and used a J-beta primer mix along with a sample-barcoded 5' primer. A template-switch 5' adaptor carrying 12 random nucleotides introduced a unique molecular identifier onto each TCR beta cDNA molecule. Each sample yielded at least 2.5 million CDR3-containing paired-end reads. All of the RNA was converted into first-strand cDNA using the Mint cDNA synthesis kit, with a TRBC-specific oligonucleotide serving as the primer. All cDNA was treated with uracil-DNA glycosylase and then went through a first 18-cycle PCR with the universal primers M1SS and BC2_uni_R. The authors' analysis ran thus. For normalization, 1 million high-quality reads, each with a distinct molecular identifier, were randomly selected from each sample. Reads with shared molecular identifiers were discarded instead of being binned into consensus sequences. MiTCR, with a Q25 quality threshold and the strictest error-elimination algorithm, was used for CDR3 identification, clonotype clustering and error correction. Lower-bound total TCR beta diversity was estimated with a nonparametric unseen species model using Euler transformation. TCRdb reran the public reads through fastp at Q25 and MiXCR, keeping productive beta chains. Every distinct CDR3 protein forms one entry, paired with its most common genes and DNA. These V and J calls originate from TCRdb's pipeline instead of the authors' own analysis. This sample has roughly 2 million distinct CDR3 sequences in its table, and about 49% of those were observed once. Over 2% of the sample is held by the ten biggest clonotypes.

Taken from the germline V gene, the CDR1 and CDR2 loops are SGHDT and YYEEEE. Including the terminal cysteine and phenylalanine, the CDR3 comprises 15 residues. Just the 45-base CDR3 DNA is kept, in frame starting at base 1. The junction shows trimming of 3 bases on V and 4 bases on J, and the gene matches do not reach 7 bases of it. This clonotype has only a few counts. Its antigen is not yet known. No qualities accompany the bases; no much larger clone lies one base away. The roughly 39 donors, aged about 6 to 95 years, were systemically healthy Caucasian individuals from Russia. Roughly 11 milliliters of peripheral blood were drawn from each donor into EDTA-treated Vacutainer tubes. Ficoll-Paque density-gradient centrifugation was used to isolate PBMCs, with at least 7 million per sample. Total RNA was extracted from PBMCs with Trizol reagent, with at least 6 micrograms obtained per sample. The percentages of naive CD45RAhigh/CD27high T cells were determined by flow cytometry on a PBMC aliquot from every donor.

Sequenced input: blood. The receptor was derived from a woman in her forties in good health. The chain uses TRBV5-6 and TRBJ2-3, with 8 bases aligning to TRBD1. The CDR3 here reads CASSSYDRGPDTQYF. The bases are TGTGCCAGCAGCTCCTATGACAGGGGACCAGATACGCAGTATTTT.